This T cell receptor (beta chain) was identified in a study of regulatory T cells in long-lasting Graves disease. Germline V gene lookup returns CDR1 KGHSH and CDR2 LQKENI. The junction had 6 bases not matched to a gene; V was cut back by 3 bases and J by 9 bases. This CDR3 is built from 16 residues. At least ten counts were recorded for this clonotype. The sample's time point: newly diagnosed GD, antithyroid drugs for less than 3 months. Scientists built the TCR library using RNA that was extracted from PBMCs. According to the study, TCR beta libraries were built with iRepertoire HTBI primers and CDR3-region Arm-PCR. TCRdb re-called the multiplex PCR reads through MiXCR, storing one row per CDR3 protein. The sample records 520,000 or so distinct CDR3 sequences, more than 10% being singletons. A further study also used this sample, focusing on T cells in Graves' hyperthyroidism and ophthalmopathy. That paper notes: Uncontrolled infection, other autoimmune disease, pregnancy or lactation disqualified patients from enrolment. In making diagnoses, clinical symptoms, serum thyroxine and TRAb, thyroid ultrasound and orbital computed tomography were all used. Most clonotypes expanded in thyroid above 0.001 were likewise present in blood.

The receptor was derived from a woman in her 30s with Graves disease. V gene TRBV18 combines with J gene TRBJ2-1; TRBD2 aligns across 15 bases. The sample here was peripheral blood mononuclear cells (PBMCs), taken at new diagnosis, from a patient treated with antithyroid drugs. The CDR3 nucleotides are TGTGCCAGCTCACCCCCCGGACTAGCGGGAGGGGCTGAGCAGTTCTTC. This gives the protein CASSPPGLAGGAEQFF.